What follows describes a single T cell receptor (beta chain). Its antigen target is currently unknown. This may arise from a read error, as a much more abundant clone is one base away. The CDR3 starts with the cysteine, ends with the phenylalanine, and has 11 residues. Of the read, only the CDR3 DNA is kept; its 33 bases are in frame from base 1. The germline V gene encodes CDR1 MDHEN and CDR2 SYDVKM. The library came from multiplex PCR. Sequenced using an Illumina HiSeq 4000. CDR3 regions were amplified by Arm-PCR with iRepertoire HTBI primers to construct TCR beta libraries. Gel purification was performed on PCR products prior to sequencing. For the original study's pipeline: Gene usage analysis of CDR3 amino acid clonotypes relied on the 55 to 80 TRBV and about 13 TRBJ segments identified across samples. Filtered high-quality paired reads were merged into contigs using COPE and FqMerger. BLAST was used to align contigs to IMGT TRBV, TRBD and TRBJ reference genes, with CDR3 defined following IMGT. Any clonotype with a frequency above 0.1% was counted as a highly expanded clone. Shannon entropy served as the measure of repertoire diversity, while the Gini coefficient captured V-J evenness. Public clonotypes were defined as clonotypes shared by more than one individual. TCRdb trimmed the raw reads at Q25, called clones with MiXCR and kept productive beta chains. Records with the same CDR3 protein are collapsed into one entry carrying the most frequent genes and DNA. For this entry, the V and J calls and clone size follow TCRdb and not the study's own pipeline. This sample gives some 470,000 distinct CDR3 sequences in total; roughly 21% of them show up just once. The biggest ten clones account for over 6% of the sample.

These data are taken from a study of regulatory T cells in long-lasting Graves disease (dated by TCRdb to about 2021). Broadly, across the study: To count as having persistent Graves' disease, a patient had to have received antithyroid drug treatment for over 5 years with TSH receptor autoantibodies remaining persistently positive. The study took place in China and was registered as a clinical trial. Persistent Graves' disease patients in the clinical cohort had taken antithyroid drugs for roughly 10 years on average. A total of about 35 samples underwent TCR sequencing, from 13 patients with persistent Graves' disease and 20 or so patients with newly diagnosed Graves' disease. Persistent Graves' disease patients were compared with newly diagnosed Graves' disease patients by peripheral blood TCR sequencing and RNA sequencing.

The paper as a whole reports these results and caveats: Patients with persistent disease shared more public clonotypes (around 2,500) than newly diagnosed patients did (nearly 1,000). Peripheral blood alone was examined, since thyroid tissue, which constituted the primary lesion, could not be accessed. Only the TCR beta chain was sequenced and analyzed. Persistent disease showed preferential use of TRBV28, TRBJ1-2 and TRBJ2-5, whereas newly diagnosed disease favored TRBV20-1 and TRBJ2-1. The authors noted that the small sample size was a limitation that may lower accuracy. Persistent Graves' disease patients showed lower TCR Shannon entropy and fewer highly expanded clones than newly diagnosed patients, suggesting clonal expansion.

The time point label, as the study defines it: persistent/refractory GD, antithyroid drugs over 5 years with positive TRAb. For both TCR sequencing and RNA sequencing, RNA was extracted from PBMCs using TRIzol. The diagnosis of Graves' disease followed American Thyroid Association guidelines. The patients came from an endocrinology department in Xi'an, China. Each patient gave 7 to 9.5 milliliters of peripheral blood, collected in an EDTA anticoagulant tube. Ficoll Paque Plus density gradient separation was used to isolate PBMCs, and no further T cell sorting was performed. RNA quality was checked with an Agilent 2100 Bioanalyzer and agarose gel, and concentration with a NanoDrop 2000.

The source of this sequence is a female donor with Graves disease. The material sequenced was peripheral blood mononuclear cells (PBMCs), taken when the disease was refractory, from a patient treated with antithyroid drugs. The receptor chain draws on TRBV28 and TRBJ2-7, with the D segment identity uncertain. This receptor has the CDR3 CASSHFYKQYF. The nucleotide sequence is TGTGCCAGCAGCCATTTCTACAAGCAGTACTTC.